The present T cell receptor (beta chain) was sequenced within a study of response to subunit inactivated influenza vaccine. Note on this clonotype: Its antigen is undetermined.

TCRdb independently ran MiXCR on the RT-PCR reads; one entry per CDR3 protein. The table shows about 520,000 distinct CDR3 sequences, with roughly 11% occurring only once. This CDR3 is 13 amino acids long. In germline, CDR1 is MNHNS, CDR2 SASEGT. Deletions cut 1 base from V and 6 bases from J, with 9 bases between. General observations from the study: A suggestion made by the authors is that each seasonal influenza vaccination recruits few new T cells.

V and J are TRBV6-1 and TRBJ1-2; D call uncertain. The TCR was taken from a middle-aged man who received an inactivated influenza vaccine. The starting material was PBMCs from blood, obtained about 6 weeks after vaccination. The DNA for the CDR3 is TGTGCCAGCAGTGAAGTAGGTTTCAATGGCTACACCTTC. Its protein is CASSEVGFNGYTF.